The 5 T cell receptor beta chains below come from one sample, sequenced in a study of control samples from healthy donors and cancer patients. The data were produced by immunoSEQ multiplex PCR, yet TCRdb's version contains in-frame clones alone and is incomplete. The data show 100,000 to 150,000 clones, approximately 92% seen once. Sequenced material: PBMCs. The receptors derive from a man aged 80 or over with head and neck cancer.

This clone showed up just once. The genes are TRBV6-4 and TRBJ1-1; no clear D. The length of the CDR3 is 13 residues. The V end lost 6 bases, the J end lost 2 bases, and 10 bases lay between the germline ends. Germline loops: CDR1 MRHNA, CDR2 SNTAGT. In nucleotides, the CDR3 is TGTGCCAGCAGAGTACAGATCAACACTGAAGCTTTCTTT. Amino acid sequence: CASRVQINTEAFF.

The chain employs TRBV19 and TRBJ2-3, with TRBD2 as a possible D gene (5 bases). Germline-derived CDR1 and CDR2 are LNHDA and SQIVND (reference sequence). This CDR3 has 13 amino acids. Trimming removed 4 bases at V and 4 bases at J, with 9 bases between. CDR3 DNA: TGTGCCAGTAGTAGGGCCGGGGCAGATACGCAGTATTTT. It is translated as CASSRAGADTQYF.

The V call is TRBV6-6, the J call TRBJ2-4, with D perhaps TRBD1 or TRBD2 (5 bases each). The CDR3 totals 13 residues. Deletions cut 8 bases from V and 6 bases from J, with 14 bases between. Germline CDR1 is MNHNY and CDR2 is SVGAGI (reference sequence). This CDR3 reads CASLAGRGNIQYF. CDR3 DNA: TGTGCCAGCCTAGCAGGGAGAGGAAACATTCAGTACTTC.

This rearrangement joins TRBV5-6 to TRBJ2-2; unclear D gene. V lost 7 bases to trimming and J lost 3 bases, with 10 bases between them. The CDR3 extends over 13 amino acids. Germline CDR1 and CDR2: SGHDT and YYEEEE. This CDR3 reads CASGVGYTGELFF. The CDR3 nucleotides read TGTGCCAGCGGAGTGGGGTACACCGGGGAGCTGTTTTTT.

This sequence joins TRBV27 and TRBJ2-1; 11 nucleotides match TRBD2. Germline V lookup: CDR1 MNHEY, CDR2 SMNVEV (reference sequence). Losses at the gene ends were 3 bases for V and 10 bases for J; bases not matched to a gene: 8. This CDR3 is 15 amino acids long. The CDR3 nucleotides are TGTGCCAGCAGTTTTGGTCTAGCGGGAGGAAGGGAGCAGTTCTTC. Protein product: CASSFGLAGGREQFF.